This T cell receptor (beta chain) derives from a study of brain T cells in children with intractable seizures. Only cases whose brain tissue showed the highest T cell transcript signatures were sequenced. Patients received at least one anti-epileptic drug before surgery. The study's findings and limits: Absence of clones before surgery may stem from lower sequencing depth. Patients' HCMV serostatus was unknown; virus specificity rests on CDR3 similarity alone.

Germline CDR1 MNHEY, CDR2 SVGAGI. The CDR3 is made up of 15 amino acids. With 4 bases clipped from V and 4 bases from J, the junction kept 4 bases outside the gene matches. Here immunoSEQ multiplex PCR was the method, and the copy in TCRdb shows in-frame clones only, minus some. The sample includes 80,000 or so clones, more than 85% seen only once; the top ten take approximately 1.5%. Only a few counts were recorded for this clone. Its antigen is currently unknown. The sample consisted of peripheral blood, taken at surgery. This receptor was identified in a boy under two years old with tuberous sclerosis and intractable seizures. The gene calls are TRBV6-5 and TRBJ1-6; 7 bases match TRBD1. The CDR3 sequence: CASSWGQSYNSPLHF. The DNA for the CDR3 is TGTGCCAGCAGTTGGGGACAGAGTTATAATTCACCCCTCCACTTT.